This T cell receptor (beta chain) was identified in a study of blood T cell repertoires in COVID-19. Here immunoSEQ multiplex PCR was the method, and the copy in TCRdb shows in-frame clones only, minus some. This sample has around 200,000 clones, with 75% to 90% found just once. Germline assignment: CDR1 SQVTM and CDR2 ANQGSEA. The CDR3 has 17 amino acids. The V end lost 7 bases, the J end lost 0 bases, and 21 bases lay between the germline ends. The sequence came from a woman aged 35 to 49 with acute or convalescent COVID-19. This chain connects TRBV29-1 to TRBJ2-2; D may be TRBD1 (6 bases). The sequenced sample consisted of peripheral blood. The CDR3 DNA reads TGCAGCGCCGAGGGGGACACCTATTACCCGAACACCGGGGAGCTGTTTTTT. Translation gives CSAEGDTYYPNTGELFF.